The source of this T cell receptor beta chain is a study of human T cells and chemical hapten exposure (dated by TCRdb to the early 2020s). Context from the whole study: For sensitization, 2% DPC in acetone was applied to an approximately 2 cm by approximately 2 cm area of upper inner arm skin. Throughout the approximately 24-week study period, patients were also given weekly therapeutic DPC doses on the scalp. The patient cohort, mostly female, included alopecia areata with under or over 50% scalp involvement, alopecia totalis and alopecia universalis. Blood samples were taken from patients before sensitization (week 0) and at 2, 6 and about 24 weeks after DPC sensitization. About 29 alopecia patients gave blood for TCR sequencing at one to four time points (pre-sensitization, 2, 6 and 24 weeks). The libraries were sequenced as a pool, and the TCR yield per sample differed mostly because of small variations in library volumes within the pool. In alopecia patients, the study followed how the peripheral blood TCR repertoire changed in vivo over primary and secondary sensitization to diphenylcyclopropenone (DPC), a hapten. Patch testing on the upper back used Finn chambers containing 0.01% DPC, with scoring done after 6 days according to International Contact Dermatitis Research Group standards. Overall results and qualifications from the work: A positive correlation was found between the number of PT1 expanded TCRs and patch test score, with significance reached at thresholds 8, 16 and 32 but not 4. After repeated subsampling, the strength of the expansion versus patch-test correlation and the threshold at which it became significant changed. Alopecia, a presumed autoimmune disease, was present in all patients, so the immune response of the patients might differ from that of healthy individuals. No change with DPC sensitization was found in the number of TCRs above 1 in 1000 frequency, and no evidence of global repertoire structure alterations was found. Compared with pre-sensitization or healthy control sets, expanded TCRs formed significantly more large CDR3 similarity clusters, which is consistent with antigen-driven responses.

Explained via the paper, the time point label denotes: patch test 3, about 24 weeks after DPC sensitization. Per the publication, the treatment or condition label means: therapeutic diphenylcyclopropenone sensitization with weekly scalp DPC. At every patch-test visit, the blood draw took place before the patch test was put on. Patients were eligible if aged 18 to 70, diagnosed with alopecia and judged suitable for DPC therapy, and pregnant patients were excluded. Total RNA was extracted from unfractionated whole blood collected in Tempus Blood RNA tubes. Details on this clonotype: The clone's antigen remains unknown. Within one base of it there is no much larger clone, and no base qualities were kept.

V gives up 4 bases and J gives up 2 bases, and the segment between their germline ends measures 8 bases. For CDR1 and CDR2, the germline V gene lists ENHRY and SYGVKD. Measured from the cysteine to the phenylalanine, the CDR3 is 13 residues long. CDR3 DNA is the only sequence kept; it has 39 bases, read in frame from the first base. Library prep was done by RACE. The sequencing machine was a NextSeq 500. Library preparation attached unique molecular identifiers to individual cDNA molecules for quantitative, reproducible TCR counting. Each blood RNA sample was used to sequence both TCR alpha and TCR beta chains. Processing in the source paper ran as follows. Samples had a median of about 90,000 TCRs, with a range from roughly 23,224 to 750,000. V, J and CDR3 annotation of the TCR reads was performed with the Decombinator software suite. To make PS versus PT1 abundance plots, every sample was subsampled to the same number of TCRs (28,000). TCRs were defined as expanded if absent before sensitization and observed at least eight times at the 2-week time point. TCRdb reanalyzed the raw reads on its own, using fastp at Q25 for trimming and MiXCR for clone calling, and kept in-frame beta chains. Each CDR3 protein gets just one entry, which takes the most common genes and DNA from the rows behind it. The V and J calls reflect TCRdb's pipeline rather than the authors' work. The sample data list 150,000 to 200,000 distinct CDR3 sequences, and around 30% of these were observed just once. Under 2.5% of the sample is in the top ten clones.

The source was whole blood, collected in connection with sensitization to the hapten diphenylcyclopropenone (DPC). The rearranged segments are TRBV10-3 and TRBJ2-5; the D gene assignment is ambiguous. This TCR came from a woman aged 18-29 years with alopecia areata. Some clones in this sample may be carry-over from other donors' samples. The bases read TGTGCCATCAGTGCTGGGCGTCAAGAGACCCAGTACTTC. Its protein reads: CAISAGRQETQYF.